These 9 T cell receptor beta chains share one sample of origin, sequenced in a study of cytomegalovirus exposure and HLA in healthy donors. PCR used 60 Vbeta primers and 13 Jbeta primers. The repertoire was sequenced with immunoSEQ multiplex PCR; TCRdb's copy has only in-frame clones and lacks some. The sample records roughly 250,000 clones, about four fifths being singletons. The sample consisted of PBMCs. These receptor sequences come from a girl aged 2 to 10 in good health and CMV-seronegative.

This clone was counted once. This chain connects TRBV19 to TRBJ1-2; TRBD1 aligns across 8 bases. The CDR3 contains 14 residues. Trimming took 7 bases from V and 8 from J; bases not matched to a gene: 12. Germline lookup yields CDR1 LNHDA and CDR2 SQIVND (reference sequence). DNA for the CDR3: TGTGCCAGTACGATGAGACAGGGGTTTTTCGGCTACACCTTC. Translation: CASTMRQGFFGYTF.

V is TRBV28 and J is TRBJ1-5; D remains unclear. V was trimmed by 7 bases and J by 6 bases, leaving 22 bases between them. The CDR3 extends over 16 amino acids. Germline CDR1 is MDHEN and CDR2 is SYDVKM. CDR3 amino acids: CASKSPGVALSQPQHF. The CDR3 bases are TGTGCCAGCAAATCGCCCGGGGTAGCCCTCAGTCAGCCCCAGCATTTT.

This chain uses TRBV4-2 with TRBJ2-1; TRBD2 aligns across 13 bases. The trim removed 1 base at V and 6 bases at J, leaving 9 bases unmatched. The CDR3 totals 18 residues. Germline CDR1 LGHNA, CDR2 YNFKEQ. CDR3 DNA: TGTGCCAGCAGCCAAGTTGCCGGGACTAGCGGGGTTCCCAATGAGCAGTTCTTC. It encodes CASSQVAGTSGVPNEQFF.

The rearrangement links TRBV12-5 to TRBJ1-6, with no clear D. The V gene's germline CDR1 is LGHNT and CDR2 FRNRAP. The CDR3 is made up of 15 amino acids. The V end lost 1 base, the J end lost 4 bases, and 8 bases lay between the germline ends. CDR3 nucleotides: TGTGCTAGTGGTTTGGCCCACTATTATAATTCACCCCTCCACTTT. Protein sequence: CASGLAHYYNSPLHF.

The chain uses TRBV7-9 and TRBJ1-1; D not resolved. Trimming took 4 bases from V and 5 from J, leaving 8 bases between them. The CDR3 extends over 12 amino acids. Per germline, CDR1 SEHNR and CDR2 FQNEAQ (reference sequence). In nucleotides, the CDR3 is TGTGCCAGCAGCTACAGTGGAACTGAAGCTTTCTTT. This sequence encodes CASSYSGTEAFF. Full variable domain (remainder filled in from reference TRBV7-9 and TRBJ1-1): DTGVSQNPRHKITKRGQNVTFRCDPISEHNRLYWYRQTLGQGPEFLTYFQNEAQLEKSRLLSDRFSAERPKGSFSTLEIQRTEQGDSAMYLCASSYSGTEAFFGQGTRLTVV.

The chain couples TRBV21-1 to TRBJ1-5; no check of the table's D call, TRBD1, against the DNA was made. TRBV21-1 is a pseudogene segment. CDR3 length: 19 residues. The CDR3 DNA is TGTGCCAGCAGGGTCAAGGAACGAAGGGACAGCCGAAGCAATCAGCCCCAGCATTTT. It yields the protein CASRVKERRDSRSNQPQHF.

This clone was observed a handful of times. The rearrangement uses TRBV19 and TRBJ1-1; unclear D gene. The V end lost 5 bases, the J end lost 3 bases, and 13 bases lay between the germline ends. Germline CDR1 and CDR2: LNHDA and SQIVND (reference sequence). CDR3 length: 14 residues. The CDR3 region is CASSPGGVDTEAFF. The DNA of the CDR3 is TGTGCCAGTAGTCCGGGAGGTGTAGACACTGAAGCTTTCTTT.

V and J are TRBV6-5 and TRBJ1-3; D perhaps matches TRBD1 (5 bases). The CDR3 is made up of 15 amino acids. The germline CDR1 and CDR2 sequences are MNHEY and SVGAGI. Trimming removed 5 bases from V and 1 base from J, with 12 bases in between. The CDR3 sequence: CASSRARGSGNTIYF. CDR3 DNA sequence: TGTGCCAGCAGTCGAGCTCGGGGGTCTGGAAACACCATATATTTT.

The chain is built from TRBV7-9 and TRBJ1-1, with 7 bases identical to TRBD1. Trimming cost V 5 bases and J 2 bases; bases outside gene matches: 5. The CDR3 length is 14 residues. Germline CDR1 reads SEHNR; CDR2 reads FQNEAQ (reference sequence). CDR3 DNA sequence: TGTGCCAGCAGCGGGGGACAGACTAACACTGAAGCTTTCTTT. Residues: CASSGGQTNTEAFF.